This TCR beta chain was documented in a study of T-cell reconstitution after alpha-beta-depleted transplantation in children. Unique molecular identifiers were used in preparing the TCRbeta library. Each CDR3 protein is one row after TCRdb ran MiXCR on the PCR reads. Among approximately 350,000 distinct CDR3 sequences, about a sixth were seen once, and the ten largest hold around 43%. Findings and caveats of the study: At around two months after transplant, the alpha-beta T cells were reportedly derived from several hundred expanded clones that came from non-depleted graft cells. Where some patients showed high TCRbeta diversity at day 60, it came from recipient T cells and thymic progenitors that had survived.

Details on this clonotype: Antigen unknown.

Trimming took 1 base from V and 4 from J, leaving 20 bases between them. The CDR3 has 17 residues. The chain has TRBV12-3 or TRBV12-4 and TRBJ2-7; possibly TRBD1 or TRBD2 for D (6 bases each). The clonotype was recovered from a male patient aged 2-9 years who had a stem cell transplant for acute lymphoblastic leukemia, so the T cells may come from the graft donor. The sequencing used PBMCs, mostly from graft donor cells, collected 360 days after TCRalphabeta/CD19-depleted stem cell transplant. CDR3 in amino acids: CASSLGAPGAREYEQYF. The CDR3 nucleotides are TGTGCCAGCAGTTTAGGAGCGCCGGGGGCCAGGGAATACGAGCAGTACTTC.